Presented here are 26 T cell receptor beta chains from one specimen sequenced in a study of T cell responses to AZD1222 COVID-19 vaccine (dated by TCRdb to about 2021). The protocol used for the library was the immunoSEQ multiplex PCR assay. Drawn from immuneACCESS, this table holds only the in-frame rearrangements with V and J called that TCRdb kept. Clones are partly lost; checked studies trace under half to an unresolved V gene and leave the rest unexplained. This sample lists 150,000 to 180,000 clones; roughly 90% were detected once. More than 5.5% of the sample rests with the top ten. This sample's time point label indicates: baseline before first vaccination. This specimen's treatment or condition label, interpreted: meningococcal conjugate vaccine given as trial control. Source: peripheral blood, taken on day 0 of MenACWY control vaccination. The receptors here all came from an adult in good health.

This sequence joins TRBV29-1 and TRBJ1-1; weak D call: TRBD1 (5 bases). The V gene's germline CDR1 is SQVTM and CDR2 ANQGSEA. CDR3 length: 13 residues. Trimming took off 4 bases at V and 8 bases at J, with 17 bases between the two ends. Written as DNA, the CDR3 is TGCAGCGTTGGGGGCTGGGGGAGAGGCGAAGCTTTCTTT. Translation gives CSVGGWGRGEAFF.

This sequence joins TRBV10-1 and TRBJ1-2, with D unresolved. This CDR3 has 15 residues. V was clipped by 0 bases and J by 4 bases, with 12 bases between them. Per germline, CDR1 WNHNN and CDR2 SYGVQD (reference sequence). For the CDR3, the DNA is TGCGCCAGCAGTGAGTCGGCCCATAGAGGCTATGGCTACACCTTC. It translates to CASSESAHRGYGYTF.

This chain links TRBV5-4 with TRBJ2-5; D ambiguous. Germline CDR1 and CDR2: SGHNT and YYREEE (reference sequence). V was trimmed by 1 base and J by 5 bases, leaving 9 bases between them. This CDR3 has 13 residues. CDR3 in DNA: TGTGCCAGCAGCTTGTCCCCGGCGGAGACCCAGTACTTC. This gives the protein CASSLSPAETQYF.

This chain joins TRBV5-1 and TRBJ2-7; possibly TRBD1 for D (6 bases). V dropped 0 bases and J dropped 3 bases, with 13 bases sitting between them. The CDR3 runs 15 residues. Germline lookup yields CDR1 SGHRS and CDR2 YFSETQ. The CDR3 DNA reads TGCGCCAGCAGCTTGGCATCCACAGGGCACTACGAGCAGTACTTC. Translating gives CASSLASTGHYEQYF.

This clone is a singleton in its sample. This chain joins TRBV15 and TRBJ2-2; D is uncertain. Trimming took 9 bases from V and 1 from J, leaving 9 bases between them. This CDR3 is 13 amino acids long. CDR1 and CDR2 (germline): LNHNV, YYDKDF (reference sequence). For the CDR3, the DNA is TGTGCCACAACGATCCTGAACACCGGGGAGCTGTTTTTT. This sequence encodes CATTILNTGELFF. Full variable domain (remainder filled in from reference TRBV15 and TRBJ2-2): DAMVIQNPRYQVTQFGKPVTLSCSQTLNHNVMYWYQQKSSQAPKLLFHYYDKDFNNEADTPDNFQSRRPNTSFCFLDIRSPGLGDTAMYLCATTILNTGELFFGEGSRLTVL.

The genes are TRBV24-1 and TRBJ1-5; D is unclear. Germline CDR1 and CDR2: KGHDR and SFDVKD. V lost 10 bases and J 2 bases, leaving 8 bases between the germline ends. The CDR3 has 12 amino acids. DNA for the CDR3: TGTGCCACAGGGTCGGGCAATCAGCCCCAGCATTTT. Translation: CATGSGNQPQHF.

The chain combines TRBV28 with TRBJ1-6; 12 bases are shared with TRBD1. The CDR3 length is 16 residues. J lost 6 bases, V lost 4 bases, and 4 bases had no gene match. Per germline, CDR1 MDHEN and CDR2 SYDVKM. The CDR3 region has the DNA TGTGCCAGCAGTTGGGGGACAGGGGGCGGTAATTCACCCCTCCACTTT. Protein product: CASSWGTGGGNSPLHF.

This chain connects TRBV7-2 to TRBJ2-3, with a weak D call TRBD2 (5 bases). CDR1 is SGHTA, CDR2 FQGNSA, per germline. Between the trimmed V and J ends, which lost 3 bases and 15 bases, there was a span of 19 bases. The CDR3 is 13 amino acids. CDR3 coding DNA: TGTGCCAGCAGCTTTATGGATGAGGGTCGGAAATATTTT. Protein sequence: CASSFMDEGRKYF.

The chain has TRBV7-2 and TRBJ1-1, with a weak D call TRBD1 (6 bases). CDR3 length: 14 residues. Trimming cost V 5 bases and J 2 bases, with 12 bases left between them. Germline lookup yields CDR1 SGHTA and CDR2 FQGNSA. The CDR3 DNA follows: TGTGCCAGCAGCCAGGGGTATGGTAACACTGAAGCTTTCTTT. Translation gives CASSQGYGNTEAFF.

This clone was counted once. The chain uses TRBV5-1 and TRBJ2-7, with 9 bases aligning to TRBD2. V trimming: 4 bases; J trimming: 5 bases; junction bases outside the gene matches: 10. The CDR3 totals 15 residues. Looked up from germline, CDR1 is SGHRS and CDR2 is YFSETQ. CDR3: CASSPRTSEADEQYF. DNA of the CDR3: TGCGCCAGCAGCCCGAGGACTAGCGAGGCAGACGAGCAGTACTTC.

This chain joins TRBV15 and TRBJ1-2; 7 bases fit TRBD1. Germline-derived CDR1 and CDR2 are LNHNV and YYDKDF (reference sequence). V dropped 5 bases and J dropped 4; count of bases not matched to a gene: 1. The CDR3 contains 12 residues. As DNA, the CDR3 is TGTGCCACCAGCTACAGGGGCTATGGCTACACCTTC. Amino acids: CATSYRGYGYTF.

V usage is TRBV18 and J usage is TRBJ1-1, with TRBD1 as a possible D gene (6 bases). This CDR3 spans 15 amino acids. Between the trimmed V and J ends, which lost 1 base and 3 bases, there was a span of 12 bases. Germline lookup yields CDR1 KGHSH and CDR2 LQKENI. CDR3 region: CASSPRGRGDTEAFF. DNA of the CDR3: TGTGCCAGCTCACCACGGGGGCGAGGGGACACTGAAGCTTTCTTT.

V usage is TRBV27 and J usage is TRBJ2-1; D is tentatively TRBD1 or TRBD2 (6 bases each). This CDR3 has 15 amino acids. V was shortened by 2 bases and J by 2 bases, with 10 bases between the two germline ends. Germline lookup yields CDR1 MNHEY and CDR2 SMNVEV (reference sequence). CDR3 loop: CASSLPGAPYNEQFF. The DNA for the CDR3 is TGTGCCAGCAGTTTACCGGGGGCCCCCTACAATGAGCAGTTCTTC.

The J gene is TRBJ2-6, the V gene TRBV2, with D hard to call. Trimming took 10 bases from V and 0 from J, leaving 4 bases between them. This CDR3 spans 12 amino acids. CDR1 and CDR2 from the germline V gene are SNHLY and FYNNEI. CDR3 DNA sequence: TGTGCCACAAACTCTGGGGCCAACGTCCTGACTTTC. Its translation: CATNSGANVLTF. The entire variable domain, with the rest obtained from reference TRBV2 and TRBJ2-6, is as follows: EPEVTQTPSHQVTQMGQEVILRCVPISNHLYFYWYRQILGQKVEFLVSFYNNEISEKSEIFDDQFSVERPDGSNFTLKIRSTKLEDSAMYFCATNSGANVLTFGAGSRLTVL.

V usage is TRBV5-1 and J usage is TRBJ1-5; D is unclear. Germline V gives CDR1 SGHRS, CDR2 YFSETQ. V was cut by 0 bases and J by 2 bases, with 9 bases left in between. This CDR3 has 15 amino acids. The DNA of the CDR3 is TGCGCCAGCAGCTTGGTCCCCGGCGGCAATCAGCCCCAGCATTTT. The encoded protein is CASSLVPGGNQPQHF.

DNA of the CDR3: TGTGCCAGCTCCGACCTATGGCCCGGCACAGATACGCAGTATTTT. Protein product: CASSDLWPGTDTQYF. The chain is built from TRBV2 and TRBJ2-3; D unclear. Per the germline V gene, CDR1 is SNHLY and CDR2 is FYNNEI. V was trimmed by 8 bases and J by 1 base, leaving 16 bases between them. The CDR3 is 15 amino acids.

Remarks on this clone: One base away lies a much larger clone, so this may be a sequencing read error. V usage is TRBV5-5 and J usage is TRBJ1-1; D gene unclear. Germline assignment: CDR1 SGHKS and CDR2 YYEKEE (reference sequence). The CDR3 is 12 residues long. V gave up 2 bases and J gave up 3 bases, with 5 bases separating them. This chain's CDR3 is CASSLRDTEAFF. CDR3 DNA: TGTGCCAGCAGCTTAAGGGACACTGAAGCTTTCTTT.

V usage is TRBV11-3 and J usage is TRBJ2-5; possibly TRBD2 for D (7 bases). The CDR3 is made up of 15 amino acids. V was pared by 5 bases and J by 2 bases, with 15 bases between. Per germline, CDR1 SGHNT and CDR2 YENEEA. The CDR3 nucleotides read TGTGCCAGCAGCCCTAGGGGGGGGAAACAAGAGACCCAGTACTTC. Protein product: CASSPRGGKQETQYF.

The chain links TRBV7-2 to TRBJ2-7; D unresolved. The germline CDR1 and CDR2 sequences are SGHTA and FQGNSA. Trimming took 1 base from V and 3 from J, leaving 13 bases between them. The CDR3 loop spans 15 amino acids. CDR3 region: CASSLVGQEGYEQYF. For the CDR3, the DNA is TGTGCCAGCAGCTTAGTGGGCCAGGAAGGCTACGAGCAGTACTTC.

The rearrangement joins TRBV28 to TRBJ2-4; possibly TRBD1 for D (6 bases). CDR1 MDHEN and CDR2 SYDVKM come from the germline V gene. The CDR3 contains 13 residues. Trimming took 5 bases from V and 6 from J, leaving 11 bases between them. CDR3 loop: CASSPPDRNIQYF. In DNA, the CDR3 is TGTGCCAGCAGTCCCCCGGACAGAAACATTCAGTACTTC.

This rearrangement joins TRBV11-2 to TRBJ2-3; D might be TRBD2 (6 bases). The CDR3 runs to 19 residues. Germline V lookup: CDR1 SGHAT, CDR2 FQNNGV. V was pared by 0 bases and J by 2 bases, with 21 bases between. CDR3 sequence reads: CASSLDFGIGGTFTDTQYF. The CDR3 coding sequence is TGTGCCAGCAGCTTAGATTTTGGGATCGGCGGGACCTTCACAGATACGCAGTATTTT.

This clone appeared a few times. For the CDR3, the DNA is TGTGCCAGCAGCGGACAGGGGGCGACGTATGGCTACACCTTC. It is translated as CASSGQGATYGYTF. The chain carries TRBV2 and TRBJ1-2, with 11 bases aligning to TRBD1. In germline, CDR1 is SNHLY, CDR2 FYNNEI. This CDR3 spans 14 amino acids. Unmatched junction bases numbered 5, after V lost 6 bases and J lost 5 bases.

This chain uses TRBV29-1 with TRBJ1-1, with 8 bases that match TRBD1. With V trimmed by 8 bases and J by 1 base, 6 bases remained unmatched. Looked up from germline, CDR1 is SQVTM and CDR2 is ANQGSEA. The CDR3 has 13 residues. In DNA, the CDR3 is TGCAGCATGTGGACAGGGAGGAACACTGAAGCTTTCTTT. Amino acids: CSMWTGRNTEAFF.

This chain joins TRBV30 and TRBJ1-1, with 10 positions matching TRBD1. The V and J ends lost 6 bases and 0 bases, in that order; junction bases with no gene match: 7. Germline loops: CDR1 GTSNPN, CDR2 SVGIG (reference sequence). The CDR3 has 15 residues. The DNA for the CDR3 is TGTGCCTGCGTACCGGGACAGGGGTTGAACACTGAAGCTTTCTTT. It is translated as CACVPGQGLNTEAFF. The complete variable domain, with remaining parts taken from reference TRBV30 and TRBJ1-1, reads SQTIHQWPATLVQPVGSPLSLECTVEGTSNPNLYWYRQAAGRGLQLLFYSVGIGQISSEVPQNLSASRPQDRQFILSSKKLLLSDSGFYLCACVPGQGLNTEAFFGQGTRLTVV.

V and J are TRBV5-1 and TRBJ1-1; D perhaps matches TRBD1 (5 bases). Germline loops: CDR1 SGHRS, CDR2 YFSETQ. The CDR3 has 15 residues. The V end lost 3 bases, the J end lost 1 base, and 13 bases lay between the germline ends. CDR3 sequence reads: CASSWEGPPNTEAFF. The CDR3 DNA is TGCGCCAGCAGCTGGGAGGGGCCCCCGAACACTGAAGCTTTCTTT.

The chain joins TRBV10-1 to TRBJ1-1; 9 bases align to TRBD1. V shed 0 bases, J shed 1 base, and the junction held 9 bases outside the gene matches. This CDR3 contains 18 residues. Germline CDR1 reads WNHNN; CDR2 reads SYGVQD (reference sequence). The CDR3 reads CASSESWDREGRNTEAFF. In DNA form, the CDR3 reads TGCGCCAGCAGTGAGTCCTGGGACAGGGAAGGCAGGAACACTGAAGCTTTCTTT.